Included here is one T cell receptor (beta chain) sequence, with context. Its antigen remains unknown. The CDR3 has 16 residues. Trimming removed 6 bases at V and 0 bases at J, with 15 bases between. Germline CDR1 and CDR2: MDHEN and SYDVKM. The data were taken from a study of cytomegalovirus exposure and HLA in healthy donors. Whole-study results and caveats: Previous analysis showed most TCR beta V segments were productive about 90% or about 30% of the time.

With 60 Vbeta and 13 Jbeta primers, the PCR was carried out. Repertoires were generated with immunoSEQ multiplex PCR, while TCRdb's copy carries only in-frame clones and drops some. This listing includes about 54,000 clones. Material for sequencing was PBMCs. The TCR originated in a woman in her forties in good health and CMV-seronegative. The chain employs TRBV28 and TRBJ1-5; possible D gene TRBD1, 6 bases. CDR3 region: CASRPRTATSNQPQHF. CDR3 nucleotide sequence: TGTGCCAGCAGACCCAGGACAGCCACTAGCAATCAGCCCCAGCATTTT.